The present TCR beta chain was sequenced within a study of control samples from healthy donors and cancer patients. V was clipped by 5 bases and J by 3 bases, with 4 bases between them. This CDR3 is 12 amino acids long. Germline V gene data show CDR1 as KGHDR and CDR2 as SFDVKD. Generated by immunoSEQ multiplex PCR, the TCRdb table keeps only in-frame clones and is missing some. In the table there are 150,000 or so clones, 70% to 90% of which are singletons. The chain is built from TRBV24-1 and TRBJ2-1; D gene unclear. This clonotype was sampled from a woman younger than 45 in good health. Sequencing was carried out using blood. The CDR3 bases are TGTGCCACCAGTGCGGTCTACAATGAGCAGTTCTTC. This gives the protein CATSAVYNEQFF.